The sequence of this T cell receptor (beta chain) was determined in a study of T-cell reconstitution after alpha-beta-depleted transplantation in children. Study-level results: In patients about two months after transplant, alpha-beta T cells reportedly arose from several hundred expanded graft clones. Among T cells one year after transplant, newly produced cells accounted for most counts and diversity.

Researchers prepared the TCRbeta library using unique molecular identifiers, the study reports. MiXCR, applied by TCRdb to the PCR reads, yields one record per CDR3 protein. In the table there are almost 250,000 distinct CDR3 sequences, roughly 26% of which are singletons. In its sample, this clonotype was seen a few times. Its antigen is not known. V was shortened by 5 bases and J by 1 base, with 17 bases between the two germline ends. This CDR3 region has 16 residues. The sequence derives from a girl aged 2 to 10 with Fanconi anemia, due to receive a stem cell transplant. J is TRBJ2-5 and V is TRBV12-3 or TRBV12-4; TRBD1 might be the D (8 bases). Here the sequenced sample was PBMCs, taken before TCRalphabeta/CD19-depleted stem cell transplant. CDR3: CASSENRGGSQETQYF. In nucleotides, the CDR3 is TGTGCCAGCAGTGAAAACAGGGGGGGTTCCCAAGAGACCCAGTACTTC.